This T cell receptor beta chain comes out of a study of blood T cell repertoires in COVID-19. Study-wide background: PBMCs, B-cell-depleted T cells, or T cells were the source of the cDNA or gDNA that made up the material.

TCRdb's copy holds only in-frame clones and misses some; the assay was immunoSEQ multiplex PCR. The repertoire includes over 150,000 clones, around 90% of them detected once, and less than 3% sits in the top ten. Germline-derived CDR1 and CDR2 are SGHKS and YYEKEE (reference sequence). The V segment lost 4 bases and the J segment 5 bases; nucleotides outside the gene matches: 10. The CDR3 contains 15 residues. The chain is built from TRBV5-5 and TRBJ2-7, with 9 bases aligning to TRBD1. The sequence derives from a man aged 35-49 years with active or convalescent COVID-19. Sample: peripheral blood. CDR3 DNA sequence: TGTGCCAGCAGCAAACCCACAGGGGGCGGCGACGAGCAGTACTTC. Protein sequence: CASSKPTGGGDEQYF.